This section outlines one TCR beta chain sequence together with its context. The data derive from a study of T cell repertoires in ileal Crohn's disease. Time point meaning: neoterminal ileum biopsy at postoperative endoscopy, about 6 months after surgery. The CDR3 has 14 amino acids. The germline V gene encodes CDR1 LNHDA and CDR2 SQIVND (reference sequence). Deletions cut 7 bases from V and 6 bases from J, with 13 bases between. The data were produced by immunoSEQ multiplex PCR, yet TCRdb's version contains in-frame clones alone and is incomplete. Of 55,000 to 65,000 clones in the sample, approximately 91% are singletons; the top ten hold about 2%.

The rearrangement uses TRBV19 and TRBJ1-6; TRBD1 is a possible D gene (6 bases). The TCR comes from an adult with Crohn's disease. Sequencing was performed on ileal tissue. CDR3 protein: CASKSDRSNSPLHF. The DNA of the CDR3 is TGTGCCAGTAAATCTGACAGGTCTAATTCACCCCTCCACTTT.